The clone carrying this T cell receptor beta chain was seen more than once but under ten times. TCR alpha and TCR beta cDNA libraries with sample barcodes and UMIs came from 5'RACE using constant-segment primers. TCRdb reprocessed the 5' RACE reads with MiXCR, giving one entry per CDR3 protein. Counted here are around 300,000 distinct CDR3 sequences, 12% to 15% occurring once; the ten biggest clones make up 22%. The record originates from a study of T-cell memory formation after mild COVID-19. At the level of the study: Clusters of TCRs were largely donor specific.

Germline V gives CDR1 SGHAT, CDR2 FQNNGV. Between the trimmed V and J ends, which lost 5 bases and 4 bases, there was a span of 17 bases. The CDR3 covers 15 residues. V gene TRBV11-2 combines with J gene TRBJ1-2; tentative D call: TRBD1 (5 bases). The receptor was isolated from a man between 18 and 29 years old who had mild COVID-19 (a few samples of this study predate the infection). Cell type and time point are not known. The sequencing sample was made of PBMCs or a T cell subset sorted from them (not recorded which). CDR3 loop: CASSPGTLPPYGYTF. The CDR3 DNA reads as TGTGCCAGCAGCCCCGGGACCCTCCCCCCCTATGGCTACACCTTC.